Below are 5 T cell receptor beta chains sequenced from a single sample in a study of blood T cells in healthy people across ages. A second PCR, run for about 7 to 12 cycles, used a sample-barcoded 5' primer plus a J-beta primer mix. TCRdb fed the 5' RACE reads into MiXCR, producing one record per CDR3 protein. The profile covers about 840,000 distinct CDR3 sequences, with 25% to 30% appearing a single time and 10% taken by the ten largest. Separately, the same data were catalogued under a study of T cells of mothers and their children.

The sequenced sample was blood. These TCRs come from a woman aged 40 to 50 in good health.

At least ten counts were recorded for this clonotype. The V call is TRBV7-2, the J call TRBJ1-2, with 7 nucleotides matching TRBD1. V trimming: 2 bases; J trimming: 8 bases; junction bases outside the gene matches: 14. The CDR3 sequence is 16 residues long. Germline CDR1 SGHTA, CDR2 FQGNSA. The CDR3 sequence: CASSLRYDRESGGYTF. The DNA of the CDR3 is TGTGCCAGCAGCTTACGATACGACAGGGAGTCGGGCGGCTACACCTTC.

A remark on this clonotype: A read error may be the cause here, since a much bigger clone is one base away. The V gene is TRBV3-1, the J gene TRBJ2-7, with D possibly being TRBD2 (5 bases). CDR3 length: 15 amino acids. CDR1 LGHDT and CDR2 YNNKEL come from the germline V gene (reference sequence). V was trimmed by 4 bases and J by 4 bases, leaving 17 bases between them. The DNA for the CDR3 is TGTGCCAGCAGCCCCGTCGGGGTCCTTCTATACGAGCAGTACTTC. Amino acid sequence: CASSPVGVLLYEQYF.

There are a few counts of this clonotype. V is TRBV12-3 or TRBV12-4 and J is TRBJ2-7, with TRBD1 as a possible D gene (6 bases). Trimming removed 6 bases at V and 6 bases at J, with 18 bases between. This CDR3 has 14 residues. The CDR3 spells CASSLAGRGSEQYF. DNA of the CDR3: TGTGCCAGCAGCCTCGCGGGCAGGGGTAGCGAGCAGTACTTC.

A word on this clonotype: This could be a read error, since a much larger clone is one nucleotide away. V is TRBV20-1 and J is TRBJ2-4; TRBD2 matches 8 bases. V dropped 3 bases and J dropped 13; count of bases not matched to a gene: 17. The germline V gene encodes CDR1 DFQATT and CDR2 SNEGSKA (reference sequence). The CDR3 is 15 residues long. The CDR3 is CSASGGEVAYNEQYF. CDR3 DNA sequence: TGCAGTGCTAGCGGGGGGGAAGTAGCCTACAATGAGCAGTACTTC.

A few counts support this clonotype. The V and J genes are TRBV4-1 and TRBJ1-5, with TRBD1 identical over 7 bases. The CDR3 totals 17 residues. J was trimmed by 0 bases and V by 3 bases; bases with no gene match: 8. Germline values: CDR1 MGHRA, CDR2 YSYEKL. This CDR3 is CASSQETQGFSNQPQHF. The DNA of the CDR3 is TGCGCCAGCAGCCAGGAGACACAGGGGTTTAGCAATCAGCCCCAGCATTTT.